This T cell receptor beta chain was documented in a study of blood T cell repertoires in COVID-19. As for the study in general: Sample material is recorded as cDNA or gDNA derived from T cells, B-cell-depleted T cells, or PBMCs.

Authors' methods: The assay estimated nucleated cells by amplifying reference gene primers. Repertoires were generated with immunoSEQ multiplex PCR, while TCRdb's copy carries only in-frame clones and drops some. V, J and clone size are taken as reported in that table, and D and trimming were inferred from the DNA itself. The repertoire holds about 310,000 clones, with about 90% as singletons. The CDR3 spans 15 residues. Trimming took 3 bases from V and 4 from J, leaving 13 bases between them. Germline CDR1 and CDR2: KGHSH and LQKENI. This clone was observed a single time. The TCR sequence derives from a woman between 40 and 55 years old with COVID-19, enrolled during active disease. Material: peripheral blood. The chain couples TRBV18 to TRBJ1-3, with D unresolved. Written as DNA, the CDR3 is TGTGCCAGCTCACCGAGGGCAGAGTACGGAAACACCATATATTTT. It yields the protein CASSPRAEYGNTIYF.